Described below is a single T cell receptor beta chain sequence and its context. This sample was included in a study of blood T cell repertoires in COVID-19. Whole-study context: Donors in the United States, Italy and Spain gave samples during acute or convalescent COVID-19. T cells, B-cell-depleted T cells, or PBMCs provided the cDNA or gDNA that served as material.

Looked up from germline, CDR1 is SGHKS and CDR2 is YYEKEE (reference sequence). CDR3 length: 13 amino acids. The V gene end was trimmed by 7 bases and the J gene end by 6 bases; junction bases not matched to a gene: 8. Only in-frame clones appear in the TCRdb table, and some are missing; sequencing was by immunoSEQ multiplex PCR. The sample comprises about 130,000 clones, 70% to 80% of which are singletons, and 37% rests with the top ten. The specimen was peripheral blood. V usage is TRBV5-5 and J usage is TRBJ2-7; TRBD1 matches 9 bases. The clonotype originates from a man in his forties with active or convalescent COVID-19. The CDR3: CASAWDRVPEQYF. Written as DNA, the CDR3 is TGTGCCAGCGCATGGGACAGGGTCCCCGAGCAGTACTTC. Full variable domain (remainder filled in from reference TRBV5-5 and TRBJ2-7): DAGVTQSPTHLIKTRGQQVTLRCSPISGHKSVSWYQQVLGQGPQFIFQYYEKEERGRGNFPDRFSARQFPNYSSELNVNALLLGDSALYLCASAWDRVPEQYFGPGTRLTVT.